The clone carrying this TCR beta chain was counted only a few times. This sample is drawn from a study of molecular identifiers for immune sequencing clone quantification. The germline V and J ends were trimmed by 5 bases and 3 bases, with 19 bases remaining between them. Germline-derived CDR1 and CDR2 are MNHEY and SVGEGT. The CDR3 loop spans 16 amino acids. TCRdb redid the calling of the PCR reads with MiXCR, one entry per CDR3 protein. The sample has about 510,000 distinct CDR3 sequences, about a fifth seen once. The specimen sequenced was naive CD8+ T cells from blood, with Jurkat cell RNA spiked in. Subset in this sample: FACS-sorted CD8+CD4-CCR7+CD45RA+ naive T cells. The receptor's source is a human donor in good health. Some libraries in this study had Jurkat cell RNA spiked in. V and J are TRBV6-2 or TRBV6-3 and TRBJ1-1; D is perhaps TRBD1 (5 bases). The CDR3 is CASSTGRLSTDTEAFF. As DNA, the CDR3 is TGTGCCAGCAGTACGGGACGCCTCTCGACGGACACTGAAGCTTTCTTT.